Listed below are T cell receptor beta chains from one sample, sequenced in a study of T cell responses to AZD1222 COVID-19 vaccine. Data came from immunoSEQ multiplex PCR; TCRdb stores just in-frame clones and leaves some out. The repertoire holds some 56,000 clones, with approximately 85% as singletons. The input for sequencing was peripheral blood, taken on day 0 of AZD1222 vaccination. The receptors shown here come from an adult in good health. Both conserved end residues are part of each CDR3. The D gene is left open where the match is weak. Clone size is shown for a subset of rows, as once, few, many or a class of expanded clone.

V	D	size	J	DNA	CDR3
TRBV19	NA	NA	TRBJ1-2	TGTGCCAGTAGTACCCACCTGGGGGGCTATGGCTACACCTTC	CASSTHLGGYGYTF
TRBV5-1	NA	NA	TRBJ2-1	TGCGCCAGCAGCTTGGCCCAGTCATACAATGAGCAGTTCTTC	CASSLAQSYNEQFF
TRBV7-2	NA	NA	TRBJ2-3	TGTGCCAGCAGCCCACGGGCGAGTGGGTGGGATACGCAGTATTTT	CASSPRASGWDTQYF
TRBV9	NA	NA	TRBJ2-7	TGTGCCAGCAGCGTTCGCACAACCGCCGTGTACGAGCAGTACTTC	CASSVRTTAVYEQYF
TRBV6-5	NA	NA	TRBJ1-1	TGTGCCAGCAGGAAAAGCAACCGGCCGAACACTGAAGCTTTCTTT	CASRKSNRPNTEAFF
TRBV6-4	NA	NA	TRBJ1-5	TGTGCCAGCAGTGGGGGGGATAGCAATCAGCCCCAGCATTTT	CASSGGDSNQPQHF
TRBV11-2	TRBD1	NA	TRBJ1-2	TGTGCCAGCAGCCGTATCCGGACAGGGGCTGATGGCTACACCTTC	CASSRIRTGADGYTF
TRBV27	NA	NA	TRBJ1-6	TGTGCCAGCAGTTTAACCCCGACGGTCTCCTATAATTCACCCCTCCACTTT	CASSLTPTVSYNSPLHF
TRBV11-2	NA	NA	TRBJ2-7	TGTGCCAGCAGCCCTACTAGAACTTACGAGCAGTACTTC	CASSPTRTYEQYF
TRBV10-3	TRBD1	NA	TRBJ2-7	TGTGCCATCAGCAAAGACAGGGTCTACGAGCAGTACTTC	CAISKDRVYEQYF
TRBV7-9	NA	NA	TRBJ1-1	TGTGCCAGCAGCTTCAGCGGGACTGAAGCTTTCTTT	CASSFSGTEAFF
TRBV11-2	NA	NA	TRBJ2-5	TGTGCCAGCAGCTTAAACCGGGTGGCAGAGACCCAGTACTTC	CASSLNRVAETQYF
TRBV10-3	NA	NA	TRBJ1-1	TGTGCCACAGCGGGGGAAATGAACACTGAAGCTTTCTTT	CATAGEMNTEAFF
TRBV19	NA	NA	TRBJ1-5	TGTGCCAGTAGTCTTTTGAATCAGCCCCAGCATTTT	CASSLLNQPQHF
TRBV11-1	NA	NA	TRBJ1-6	TGTGCCAGCAGCTTAAACGACGGGCGGTCGGGGTCACCCCTCCACTTT	CASSLNDGRSGSPLHF
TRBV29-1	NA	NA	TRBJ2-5	TGCAGCGTGGGACACGCACAAGAGACCCAGTACTTC	CSVGHAQETQYF
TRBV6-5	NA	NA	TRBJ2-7	TGTGCCAGCAGTTCCCGGGGCGAGCAGTACTTC	CASSSRGEQYF
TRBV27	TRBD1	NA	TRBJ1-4	TGTGCCAGCGGAAACAGGGGGCTTATGGGGGAAAAACTGTTTTTT	CASGNRGLMGEKLFF
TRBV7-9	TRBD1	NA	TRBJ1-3	TGTGCCAGCAGGCATACCGGGGGGGACAGGGATACTGGAAACACCATATATTTT	CASRHTGGDRDTGNTIYF
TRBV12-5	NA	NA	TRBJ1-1	TGTGCTAGTGGTTTGTCCCGGCAGCAGAACACTGAAGCTTTCTTT	CASGLSRQQNTEAFF
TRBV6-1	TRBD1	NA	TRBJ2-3	TGTGCCAGCAGTGAGTTGGGACAGAACACAGATACGCAGTATTTT	CASSELGQNTDTQYF
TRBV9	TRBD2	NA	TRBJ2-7	TGTGCCAGCAGCTCCACGGTAGCGGGAGTATACGAGCAGTACTTC	CASSSTVAGVYEQYF
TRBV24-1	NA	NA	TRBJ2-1	TGTGCCACCAGGAGGGGCAATGAGCAGTTCTTC	CATRRGNEQFF
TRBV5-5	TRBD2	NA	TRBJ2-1	TGTGCCAGCAGCTCCGCCCAAGCGGGGGGCCACAATGAGCAGTTCTTC	CASSSAQAGGHNEQFF
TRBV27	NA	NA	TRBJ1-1	TGTGCCAGCAGTTGGCAGGGGTTGAACACTGAAGCTTTCTTT	CASSWQGLNTEAFF
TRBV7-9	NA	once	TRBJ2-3	TGTGCCAGCAGCTTAAAGCCCTGGGGTACAGATACGCAGTATTTT	CASSLKPWGTDTQYF
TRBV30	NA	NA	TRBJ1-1	TGTGCCTGGAGTGAACAGGGCTACACTGAAGCTTTCTTT	CAWSEQGYTEAFF
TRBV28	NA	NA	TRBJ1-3	TGTGCCAGCAGACCACAGGGAACTGGAAACACCATATATTTT	CASRPQGTGNTIYF
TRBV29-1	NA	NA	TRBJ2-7	TGCAGCGTTAAGTCAAGGCCCTCACCTAGGAATGACTACGAGCAGTACTTC	CSVKSRPSPRNDYEQYF
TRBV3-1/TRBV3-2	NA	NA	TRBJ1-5	TGTGCCAGCAGCCAAGGGGGGATACTCAATCAGCCCCAGCATTTT	CASSQGGILNQPQHF
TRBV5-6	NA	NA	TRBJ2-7	TGTGCCAGCAGCTTACAGGGAGGGAACGAGCAGTACTTC	CASSLQGGNEQYF
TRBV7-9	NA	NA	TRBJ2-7	TGTGCCAGCAGCGGTGGCGAACACGAGCAGTACTTC	CASSGGEHEQYF
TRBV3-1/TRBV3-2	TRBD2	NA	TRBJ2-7	TGTGCCAGCAGCCAAAGGGCTAGCGGGGCCGAGCAGTACTTC	CASSQRASGAEQYF
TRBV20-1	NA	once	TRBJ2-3	TGCAGTGCATGGGGGTGGAGTACGCAGTATTTT	CSAWGWSTQYF
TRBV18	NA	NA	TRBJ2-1	TGTGCCAGCTCGCTCGTCGCCGATTCTGAGCAGTTCTTC	CASSLVADSEQFF
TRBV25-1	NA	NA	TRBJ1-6	TGTGCCAGCAGTGAATCGGGCCGGGGTTCACCCCTCCACTTT	CASSESGRGSPLHF
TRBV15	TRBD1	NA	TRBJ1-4	TGTGCCACCAGCAGGTCGGGGGGACAGATAAATGAAAAACTGTTTTTT	CATSRSGGQINEKLFF
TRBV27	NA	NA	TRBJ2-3	TGTGCCAGCAGTGTCGTTTGGGGCACAGATACGCAGTATTTT	CASSVVWGTDTQYF
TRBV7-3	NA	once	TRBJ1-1	TGTGCCAGCGCCCGTATGGCTCGTGAGAACACTGAAGCTTTCTTT	CASARMARENTEAFF
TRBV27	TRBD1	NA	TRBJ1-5	TGTGCCAGCAGGCTGACAGGGGAGCGTCAGCCCCAGCATTTT	CASRLTGERQPQHF
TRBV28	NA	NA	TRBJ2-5	TGTGCCAGCAGTTTTTCTAGGGGTCAAGAGACCCAGTACTTC	CASSFSRGQETQYF
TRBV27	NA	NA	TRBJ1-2	TGTGCCAGCAGTTTAAAATCGGGGACTCGCGGCTACACCTTC	CASSLKSGTRGYTF
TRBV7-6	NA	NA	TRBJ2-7	TGTGCCAGCAGCTGGTTAGTTGGGGGGAGCTCCTACGAGCAGTACTTC	CASSWLVGGSSYEQYF
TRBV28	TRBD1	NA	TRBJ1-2	TGTGCCAGCAGTCTTGGACAGGGGTTTGGCTATGGCTACACCTTC	CASSLGQGFGYGYTF
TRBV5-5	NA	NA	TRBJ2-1	TGTGCCAGCAGCGTCCTACTCTACAATGAGCAGTTCTTC	CASSVLLYNEQFF
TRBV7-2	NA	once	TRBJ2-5	TGTGCCAGCAGCTCTCTGTCAGGACAAGAGACCCAGTACTTC	CASSSLSGQETQYF
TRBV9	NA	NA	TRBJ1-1	TGTGCCAGCAGCGTCACTGAAGCTTTCTTT	CASSVTEAFF
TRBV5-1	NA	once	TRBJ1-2	TGCGCCAGCACCACAGGGTCCCGGGGTGGTGGCTACACCTTC	CASTTGSRGGGYTF
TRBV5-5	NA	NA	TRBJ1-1	TGTGCCAGCAGCCTGGACCTGCCGAACACTGAAGCTTTCTTT	CASSLDLPNTEAFF